This T cell receptor (beta chain) was profiled in a study of T cell changes during pregnancy in multiple sclerosis. There are 14 residues in the CDR3. The V end lost 0 bases, the J end lost 4 bases, and 9 bases lay between the germline ends. The germline V gene has CDR1 ENHRY and CDR2 SYGVKD. TCRdb's table, derived via immunoSEQ multiplex PCR, lists solely in-frame clones and lacks some. The sample comprises about 21,000 clones, over 80% of which are singletons, and nearly 5.5% rests with the top ten. Source: CD8+ T cells from peripheral blood mononuclear cells, taken after pregnancy. This chain uses TRBV10-3 with TRBJ1-2; no firm D call. The clonotype was recovered from a female donor in good health, enrolled as a control in a pregnancy study. The CDR3 loop reads CAISESPGSYGYTF. CDR3 coding DNA: TGTGCCATCAGTGAGTCCCCAGGCAGCTATGGCTACACCTTC.